The rows below give T cell receptor beta chains drawn from one sample of a study of vaccination and CD4 T cells after COVID-19. Using its own MiXCR run on the PCR reads, TCRdb lists one record per CDR3 protein. The table shows roughly 7,900 distinct CDR3 sequences, with 20% to 25% occurring only once. Their recognized antigens are unknown. Sequencing input: cultured CD4+ T cells from blood. The origin of the receptors is a human donor with COVID-19. Both conserved end residues are part of each CDR3. D genes are given only for firm matches. Only part of the rows carry a size: once, few, many, or a class if the clone is expanded.

d_call,cdr3_length,clone_size,j_call,v_call,cdr3_nt,cdr3_aa
NA,15,NA,TRBJ1-3,TRBV7-8,TGTGCCAGCAGCTTACAGGTCTTCTCTGGAAACACCATATATTTT,CASSLQVFSGNTIYF
NA,13,few,TRBJ2-2,TRBV4-3,TGCGCCAGCAGCCAAGAAGACACCGGGGAGCTGTTTTTT,CASSQEDTGELFF
NA,10,few,TRBJ2-3,TRBV29-1,TGCAGCGTGCTTGAGGATACGCAGTATTTT,CSVLEDTQYF
TRBD1,16,NA,TRBJ2-5,TRBV28,TGTGCCAGCAGTACCAGACAGGGGCTTACCTGGGAGACCCAGTACTTC,CASSTRQGLTWETQYF
NA,14,few,TRBJ2-6,TRBV20-1,TGCAGTGCGCATCCAGACTCTGGGGCCAACGTCCTGACTTTC,CSAHPDSGANVLTF
TRBD2,14,NA,TRBJ2-5,TRBV7-2,TGTGCCAGCAGCTTAGTTCGGGGGGGGGAGACCCAGTACTTC,CASSLVRGGETQYF
TRBD2,14,medium-sized,TRBJ2-2,TRBV15,TGTGCCACCAGAGGAGCTAGCGGTCCCGGGGAGCTGTTTTTT,CATRGASGPGELFF
NA,13,NA,TRBJ2-5,TRBV11-3,TGTGCCAGCAGCTTAAACGAGGGGGAGACCCAGTACTTC,CASSLNEGETQYF
TRBD1,15,medium-sized,TRBJ1-2,TRBV6-5,TGTGCCAGCAGTTACTCGGACAGGGGGCTATCGGGCTACACCTTC,CASSYSDRGLSGYTF
TRBD1,16,few,TRBJ1-5,TRBV28,TGTGCCAGCAGCGGGACAGGGGGGGGAGGCAATCAGCCCCAGCATTTT,CASSGTGGGGNQPQHF
TRBD2,14,NA,TRBJ2-3,TRBV20-1,TGCAGTGCCCCGGGACTAGCGGCGGCAGATACGCAGTATTTT,CSAPGLAAADTQYF
NA,16,once,TRBJ1-6,TRBV18,TGTGCCAGCCAAAGAACAGGGAGCGCCTATAATTCACCCCTCCACTTT,CASQRTGSAYNSPLHF
NA,15,NA,TRBJ2-4,TRBV5-6,TGTGCCAGCAGAAAATGGGGACTGGTCCAGCACATTCAGTACTTC,CASRKWGLVQHIQYF
TRBD1,12,NA,TRBJ2-1,TRBV6-1,TGTGCCAGCAGCCGACAGGGCGGTGAGCAGTTCTTC,CASSRQGGEQFF
TRBD2,15,NA,TRBJ2-5,TRBV7-3,TGTGCCAGCAGTCCATCCGGGACTAACCAAGAGACCCAGTACTTC,CASSPSGTNQETQYF
NA,15,few,TRBJ1-6,TRBV25-1,TGTGCCAGCAGTGATCCCGGACGGCTTAGGTCACCCCTCCACTTT,CASSDPGRLRSPLHF
NA,15,NA,TRBJ2-6,TRBV6-1,TGTGCCAGCAGTGATTGGGAGAGGGGGGCCAACGTCCTGACTTTC,CASSDWERGANVLTF
NA,13,NA,TRBJ2-7,TRBV18,TGTGCCAGCTCACCATACAGTTTCGACGAGCAGTACTTC,CASSPYSFDEQYF
TRBD1,16,medium-sized,TRBJ1-2,TRBV27,TGTGCCAGCAGTCCGACGTCCGGGACAGCTAACTATGGCTACACCTTC,CASSPTSGTANYGYTF
TRBD1,17,medium-sized,TRBJ1-6,TRBV15,TGTGCCACCAGCCAGCTCCAGACAGGGACCCTTAATTCACCCCTCCACTTT,CATSQLQTGTLNSPLHF
NA,15,NA,TRBJ1-1,TRBV11-2,TGTGCCAGCAGCCCCCCCCTTCAAGAGGGGACTGAAGCTTTCTTT,CASSPPLQEGTEAFF
TRBD2,14,few,TRBJ2-7,TRBV10-1,TGCGCCAGCAGTATTCAGCGGGGGGCCGGCGAGCAGTACTTC,CASSIQRGAGEQYF
NA,13,few,TRBJ2-7,TRBV20-1,TGCAGTGCTAGCGGGGGACCCTCCTACGAGCAGTACTTC,CSASGGPSYEQYF
NA,16,few,TRBJ2-2,TRBV6-5,TGTGCCAGCAGTTACTCACGGGCAGGGTCCTACGGGGAGCTGTTTTTT,CASSYSRAGSYGELFF
NA,14,NA,TRBJ2-1,TRBV4-2,TGTGCCAGCAGCCCCGGGGTGTCCTACAATGAGCAGTTCTTC,CASSPGVSYNEQFF
NA,13,NA,TRBJ2-5,TRBV5-1,TGCGCCAGCAGCTTAACAGGGATGGAGACCCAGTACTTC,CASSLTGMETQYF
NA,15,NA,TRBJ2-7,TRBV6-2/TRBV6-3,TGTGCCAGCAGCCGACCCGCGGGGGCCGCCTACGAGCAGTACTTC,CASSRPAGAAYEQYF
NA,15,few,TRBJ1-2,TRBV19,TGTGCCAGTAGTATAGATCGAAGGTTGGGCTATGGCTACACCTTC,CASSIDRRLGYGYTF
NA,16,NA,TRBJ2-2,TRBV9,TGTGCCAGCAGCGTAGCCGGGGGACTTAACACCGGGGAGCTGTTTTTT,CASSVAGGLNTGELFF
TRBD1,16,NA,TRBJ2-7,TRBV24-1,TGTGCCACCAGTGAATCCGAGCGGACAGGGGATTACGAGCAGTACTTC,CATSESERTGDYEQYF
NA,13,once,TRBJ1-2,TRBV11-3,TGTGCCAGCAGCTTAGAAAAGCAGTATGGCTACACCTTC,CASSLEKQYGYTF
NA,13,NA,TRBJ1-5,TRBV6-1,TGTGCCAGCAGTGTCACCACAGGTCAGCCCCAGCATTTT,CASSVTTGQPQHF
NA,15,once,TRBJ2-5,TRBV19,TGTGCCAGTAGTACCTCCGGGACGACTGTAGAGACCCAGTACTTC,CASSTSGTTVETQYF
TRBD2,14,few,TRBJ2-2,TRBV6-1,TGTGCCAGCACCTCTAGCGGTAGGACCGGGGAGCTGTTTTTT,CASTSSGRTGELFF
TRBD2,16,NA,TRBJ2-3,TRBV11-3,TGTGCCAGCAGCCCCGGAGGTAGCGGGGGAAGAGATACGCAGTATTTT,CASSPGGSGGRDTQYF
NA,16,few,TRBJ1-2,TRBV5-1,TGCGCCAGCAGCTTGAACTCCGGATTATCTAACTATGGCTACACCTTC,CASSLNSGLSNYGYTF
NA,15,few,TRBJ1-5,TRBV18,TGTGCCAGCTCACCGGACAGACAGAACAATCAGCCCCAGCATTTT,CASSPDRQNNQPQHF
NA,13,NA,TRBJ1-5,TRBV20-1,TGCGGTGCTAGATTGGGGGGCAGTCAGCCCCAGCATTTT,CGARLGGSQPQHF
NA,15,NA,TRBJ2-2,TRBV7-2,TGTGCCAGCAGCTTAACTGCCCCCAGGCCCGGGGAGCTGTTTTTT,CASSLTAPRPGELFF
NA,11,NA,TRBJ1-1,TRBV19,TGTGCCAGTAGTTTATACGCTGAAGCTTTCTTT,CASSLYAEAFF
NA,12,NA,TRBJ2-7,TRBV29-1,TGCAGCGTTGTATGGGCTACCTACGAGCAGTACTTC,CSVVWATYEQYF
NA,15,NA,TRBJ1-6,TRBV5-5,TGTGCCAGCAGCTTGGAGGGTCGGGGAAATTCACCCCTCCACTTT,CASSLEGRGNSPLHF
TRBD1,15,NA,TRBJ2-7,TRBV5-6,TGTGCCAGCAGCCAGATCGACAGGGGGCAAAACGAGCAGTACTTC,CASSQIDRGQNEQYF
NA,13,NA,TRBJ2-3,TRBV28,TGTGCCAGCAGTCGCCACAGTACAGATACGCAGTATTTT,CASSRHSTDTQYF
TRBD2,17,NA,TRBJ2-5,TRBV18,TGTGCCAGCTCGATTGGACTAGCGGGGGGCAACGGGGAGACCCAGTACTTC,CASSIGLAGGNGETQYF
TRBD1,13,NA,TRBJ2-7,TRBV5-1,TGCGCCAGCAGCGCGACAGGGTCCTACGAGCAGTACTTC,CASSATGSYEQYF
TRBD1,17,medium-sized,TRBJ1-2,TRBV15,TGTGCCACCAGCAGAGCGGCGCAGGGGGCCTTTTTCTATGGCTACACCTTC,CATSRAAQGAFFYGYTF
NA,10,few,TRBJ2-5,TRBV20-1,TGCAGTGCTAGTGTAGAGACCCAGTACTTC,CSASVETQYF
NA,13,few,TRBJ1-2,TRBV4-1,TGCGCCAGCAGCCAAGTAGGCAGGGCTAGCTACACCTTC,CASSQVGRASYTF
NA,17,NA,TRBJ2-2,TRBV5-8,TGTGCCAGCAGCCGCTTGAGGGGGACCTCGAACACCGGGGAGCTGTTTTTT,CASSRLRGTSNTGELFF
NA,11,NA,TRBJ2-1,TRBV5-1,TGCGCCAGCAGCTTAGCGGGTGAGCAGTTCTTC,CASSLAGEQFF
NA,13,few,TRBJ1-4,TRBV20-1,TGCAGTGCTAGAGGTCGAACTAATGAAAAACTGTTTTTT,CSARGRTNEKLFF
NA,16,NA,TRBJ1-3,TRBV6-1,TGTGCCAGCAGTGAAAAGTTCCGGTCCTCTGGAAACACCATATATTTT,CASSEKFRSSGNTIYF
TRBD2,12,NA,TRBJ2-2,TRBV11-3,TGTGCCAGCAGCTCTAGCGGCGGGGAGCTGTTTTTT,CASSSSGGELFF
TRBD1,14,NA,TRBJ1-3,TRBV10-2,TGCGCCAGCACCGGGACAGCAGCTGGAAACACCATATATTTT,CASTGTAAGNTIYF
TRBD1,20,NA,TRBJ1-6,TRBV7-2,TGTGCCAGCAGCTTAAACAGACCCCCGGGACAGAGCTCCTATAATTCACCCCTCCACTTT,CASSLNRPPGQSSYNSPLHF
NA,16,NA,TRBJ1-5,TRBV4-1,TGCGCCAGCAGCCAAGATCCTGGGGGTCTCTCGGGGGCCCAGCATTTT,CASSQDPGGLSGAQHF
NA,15,NA,TRBJ2-7,TRBV11-3,TGTGCCAGCAGCTTAGAGCCAGGGAGGAGGAACGAGCAGTACTTC,CASSLEPGRRNEQYF
NA,15,few,TRBJ1-1,TRBV12-1,TGTGCCAGCAGCGAAACTGTCCATAAGAACACTGAAGCTTTCTTT,CASSETVHKNTEAFF